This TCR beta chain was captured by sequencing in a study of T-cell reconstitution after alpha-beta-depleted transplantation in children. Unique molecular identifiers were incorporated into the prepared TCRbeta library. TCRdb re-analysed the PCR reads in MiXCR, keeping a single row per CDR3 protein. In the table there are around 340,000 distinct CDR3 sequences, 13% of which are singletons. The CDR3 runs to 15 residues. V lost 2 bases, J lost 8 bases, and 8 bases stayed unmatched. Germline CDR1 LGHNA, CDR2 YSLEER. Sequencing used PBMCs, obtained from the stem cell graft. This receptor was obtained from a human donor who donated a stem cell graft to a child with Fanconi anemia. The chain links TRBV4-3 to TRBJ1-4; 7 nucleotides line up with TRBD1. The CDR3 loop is CASSQTRQGGEKLFF. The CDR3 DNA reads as TGCGCCAGCAGCCAAACTCGACAGGGAGGCGAAAAACTGTTTTTT.